The 20 T cell receptor beta chains given below trace back to one sample, sequenced in a study of T-cell reconstitution after alpha-beta-depleted transplantation in children. For TCRbeta, the library was prepared with unique molecular identifiers. TCRdb fed the PCR reads into MiXCR, producing one record per CDR3 protein. The data show approximately 980,000 distinct CDR3 sequences, 25% to 30% seen once. Sample: PBMCs, mostly from graft donor cells, taken 360 days after TCRalphabeta/CD19-depleted stem cell transplant. The receptors stem from a boy in the first two years of life who had a stem cell transplant for SCID, so the T cells may come from the graft donor.

This clonotype occurred many times. V gene TRBV12-3 or TRBV12-4 combines with J gene TRBJ2-7; D is perhaps TRBD2 (5 bases). Trimming removed 5 bases from V and 5 bases from J, with 19 bases in between. The CDR3 contains 15 residues. The CDR3 here is CASSGATISWDEQYF. CDR3 in DNA: TGTGCCAGCAGTGGCGCGACTATTTCGTGGGACGAGCAGTACTTC.

This clonotype showed up just a few times. The chain uses TRBV12-3 or TRBV12-4 and TRBJ2-3; tentatively, D is TRBD2 (6 bases). V shed 10 bases and J shed 4 bases, with 21 bases lying between them. There are 15 residues in the CDR3. CDR3 sequence reads: CATSTRGGVPDTQYF. CDR3 DNA: TGTGCCACTTCTACTCGGGGCGGGGTACCAGATACGCAGTATTTT.

V usage is TRBV2 and J usage is TRBJ2-2; D tentatively fits TRBD1 or TRBD2 (5 bases each). Germline V gene data show CDR1 as SNHLY and CDR2 as FYNNEI. CDR3 size: 16 residues. Trimming cost V 3 bases and J 2 bases, with 13 bases left between them. The CDR3 bases are TGTGCCAGCAGTGATAAGGGACGGCTAAACACCGGGGAGCTGTTTTTT. Its translation is CASSDKGRLNTGELFF.

This clonotype has a handful of counts. This chain uses TRBV27 with TRBJ2-7; D could derive from TRBD1 or TRBD2 (6 bases each). Looked up from germline, CDR1 is MNHEY and CDR2 is SMNVEV (reference sequence). With 5 bases removed from V and 3 bases from J, the gap between germline ends came to 14 bases. The CDR3 contains 14 residues. CDR3 sequence reads: CASSPRGPHYEQYF. CDR3 nucleotides: TGTGCCAGCAGTCCCCGGGGGCCCCACTACGAGCAGTACTTC.

In this sample, this clonotype turned up a few times. The CDR3 reads CASSQSTSIETQYF. In nucleotides, the CDR3 is TGTGCCAGCAGTCAATCGACTAGCATCGAGACCCAGTACTTC. The V and J genes are TRBV6-5 and TRBJ2-5; 7 bases line up with TRBD2. The germline V gene encodes CDR1 MNHEY and CDR2 SVGAGI. The CDR3 consists of 14 residues. The trim removed 5 bases at V and 5 bases at J, leaving 8 bases unmatched.

The gene calls are TRBV6-1 and TRBJ2-7; 8 bases match TRBD1. V shed 6 bases and J 3 bases; nucleotides not matched to a gene: 16. Germline V gene sequence: CDR1 MNHNS, CDR2 SASEGT. The CDR3 runs 17 residues. In DNA form, the CDR3 reads TGTGCCAGCAGCCCGACAGGGGCCTCCACTTTCGGCTACGAGCAGTACTTC. Encoded protein: CASSPTGASTFGYEQYF.

The V and J genes are TRBV7-8 and TRBJ2-1; 8 bases line up with TRBD2. J was trimmed by 9 bases and V by 5 bases; bases with no gene match: 12. CDR1 and CDR2 (germline): SGHVS, FQNEAQ. The CDR3 totals 15 residues. CDR3 DNA: TGTGCCAGCAGCCCGGGACTAGTTATATTTGGTGAGCAGTTCTTC. This translates into CASSPGLVIFGEQFF. The variable domain in full, completed from reference TRBV7-8 and TRBJ2-1, reads GAGVSQSPRYKVAKRGQDVALRCDPISGHVSLFWYQQALGQGPEFLTYFQNEAQLDKSGLPSDRFFAERPEGSVSTLKIQRTQQEDSAVYLCASSPGLVIFGEQFFGPGTRLTVL.

The V gene is TRBV20-1, the J gene TRBJ1-4, with D unresolved. The V end was cut by 5 bases, the J end by 3 bases, with 19 bases between. The CDR3 is 16 amino acids. The germline V gene encodes CDR1 DFQATT and CDR2 SNEGSKA (reference sequence). The CDR3 DNA reads TGCAGTGCTGGTGCGGAGAGGGCGGTGGCTAATGAAAAACTGTTTTTT. This codes for CSAGAERAVANEKLFF.

The rearrangement uses TRBV14 and TRBJ2-7; the D gene is possibly TRBD2 (5 bases). CDR3 length: 13 residues. Germline CDR1 and CDR2: SGHDN and FVKESK. V was pared by 4 bases and J by 6 bases, with 13 bases between. In nucleotides, the CDR3 is TGTGCCAGCAGCCTACCGACGGGGATCGAGCAGTACTTC. This gives the protein CASSLPTGIEQYF.

In this sample, this clonotype turned up a few times. The chain joins TRBV5-1 to TRBJ2-1; 8 bases match TRBD2. The germline V gene has CDR1 SGHRS and CDR2 YFSETQ. The V segment lost 3 bases and the J segment 8 bases; nucleotides outside the gene matches: 10. The CDR3 contains 15 residues. The DNA for the CDR3 is TGCGCCAGCAGCTCCCGACTAGCGTTTAGGGATGAGCAGTTCTTC. This gives the protein CASSSRLAFRDEQFF.

This clonotype was recorded at least ten times. The J gene is TRBJ2-1, the V gene TRBV4-2, with D unclear. The CDR3 length is 12 residues. Germline V CDR1 and CDR2: LGHNA, YNFKEQ. Between the trimmed V and J ends, which lost 1 base and 10 bases, there was a span of 8 bases. The CDR3 spells CASSQVGREQFF. CDR3 nucleotides: TGTGCCAGCAGCCAAGTCGGCAGGGAGCAGTTCTTC.

This chain joins TRBV3-1 and TRBJ2-3; TRBD2 might be the D (6 bases). V gave up 4 bases and J gave up 1 base, with 12 bases separating them. Germline values: CDR1 LGHDT, CDR2 YNNKEL (reference sequence). The CDR3 runs 15 residues. The CDR3 region has the DNA TGTGCCAGCAGCCCTCGGAGGGCCGGCACAGATACGCAGTATTTT. It translates to CASSPRRAGTDTQYF.

This clonotype was counted a few times. The rearrangement uses TRBV25-1 and TRBJ2-7; D unclear. V was clipped by 2 bases and J by 5 bases, with 19 bases between them. Germline V lookup: CDR1 MGHDK, CDR2 SYGVNS. CDR3 length equals 16 residues. CDR3 in DNA: TGTGCCAGCAGTGAAAGCGTACCGGGCACAAGAAACGAGCAGTACTTC. Translated, it gives CASSESVPGTRNEQYF.

The J gene is TRBJ2-3, the V gene TRBV20-1; 8 nucleotides match TRBD2. Trimming cost V 7 bases and J 7 bases; bases outside gene matches: 7. The CDR3 runs to 12 residues. The germline gives CDR1 DFQATT, CDR2 SNEGSKA (reference sequence). This CDR3 reads CSGSGGRNTQYF. For the CDR3, the DNA is TGCAGTGGGAGCGGGGGACGTAATACGCAGTATTTT.

The chain carries TRBV4-1 and TRBJ2-2; D is perhaps TRBD1 (5 bases). This CDR3 is built from 16 residues. The germline CDR1 and CDR2 sequences are MGHRA and YSYEKL. V lost 6 bases, J lost 1 base, and 15 bases lay in between. This chain's CDR3 is CASSKSRVLNTGELFF. Written as DNA, the CDR3 is TGCGCCAGCAGTAAAAGCAGGGTATTGAACACCGGGGAGCTGTTTTTT.

This clonotype was seen a handful of times. The V gene is TRBV5-1, the J gene TRBJ2-5; D call uncertain. Germline values: CDR1 SGHRS, CDR2 YFSETQ. The CDR3 loop spans 16 amino acids. Deletions cut 4 bases from V and 1 base from J, with 17 bases between. The DNA of the CDR3 is TGCGCCAGCAGCCCCCTCCTGGGTAACCTCCAAGAGACCCAGTACTTC. Its protein is CASSPLLGNLQETQYF.

This clonotype was seen repeatedly, ten times or more. The genes are TRBV15 and TRBJ2-3, with D possibly matching TRBD1 (5 bases). The V gene lost 7 bases and the J gene lost 4 bases, with 15 bases spanning the gap. Germline V gene sequence: CDR1 LNHNV, CDR2 YYDKDF (reference sequence). CDR3 length: 14 residues. The CDR3 loop reads CATKEGVGSDTQYF. The CDR3 DNA is TGTGCCACCAAAGAAGGGGTGGGGTCAGATACGCAGTATTTT.

The V call is TRBV4-1, the J call TRBJ2-3; D is possibly TRBD2 (5 bases). The V end was cut by 0 bases, the J end by 5 bases, with 18 bases between. CDR3 length: 17 amino acids. Germline CDR1 reads MGHRA; CDR2 reads YSYEKL. DNA of the CDR3: TGCGCCAGCAGCCAAGATTACAGAGGGAAACGACAAGATACGCAGTATTTT. This gives the protein CASSQDYRGKRQDTQYF.

This clonotype was observed a handful of times. The rearrangement joins TRBV12-3 or TRBV12-4 to TRBJ2-7; 9 bases agree with TRBD2. Trimming cost V 5 bases and J 0 bases; bases outside gene matches: 8. The CDR3 covers 16 residues. Here the CDR3 reads CASSPLAGVFSYEQYF. CDR3 coding DNA: TGTGCCAGCAGTCCCTTAGCGGGAGTCTTCTCCTACGAGCAGTACTTC.

The chain combines TRBV29-1 with TRBJ2-5, with 7 bases matching TRBD1. J gave up 5 bases and V 8 bases, and 11 bases lay outside the gene matches. The CDR3 loop spans 13 amino acids. CDR1 and CDR2 (germline): SQVTM, ANQGSEA. The CDR3 DNA reads as TGCAGCCAAATACAGGGGACGGGGGAGACCCAGTACTTC. It translates to CSQIQGTGETQYF.